Each of the 26 T cell receptor beta chains below was sequenced from the same sample in a study of identical twins. A single record per CDR3 protein comes from TCRdb applying MiXCR to the 5' RACE reads. This sample has roughly 710,000 distinct CDR3 sequences, with over 5% found just once. Input material: naive T cells sorted from blood. All receptors derive from a man aged 18 to 29 in good health.

Many counts were recorded for this clonotype. This sequence joins TRBV20-1 and TRBJ2-3; unclear D gene. The CDR3 is 12 amino acids. Germline V gives CDR1 DFQATT, CDR2 SNEGSKA (reference sequence). V was pared by 3 bases and J by 7 bases, with 11 bases between. CDR3 coding DNA: TGCAGTGCTAGTACCTCGGGTTATACGCAGTATTTT. Encoded protein: CSASTSGYTQYF.

The chain employs TRBV20-1 and TRBJ1-5; no clear D gene. CDR1 and CDR2 (germline): DFQATT, SNEGSKA (reference sequence). V was clipped by 8 bases and J by 0 bases, with 11 bases between them. The CDR3 spans 13 residues. The CDR3 DNA is TGCAGTACGACCCAGGATAGCAATCAGCCCCAGCATTTT. Encoded protein: CSTTQDSNQPQHF.

Remarks on this clonotype: This may stem from a read error, because a much larger clone lies one nucleotide away. This rearrangement joins TRBV6-1 to TRBJ2-3, with 9 bases fitting TRBD2. Germline assignment: CDR1 MNHNS and CDR2 SASEGT. The CDR3 length is 14 residues. CDR3 region: CDSSQREATDTQYF. The CDR3, as DNA: TGTGACAGCAGCCAGCGGGAGGCCACAGATACGCAGTATTTT.

This clonotype was detected ten times or more. J is TRBJ2-2 and V is TRBV9; the D gene is possibly TRBD1 (5 bases). The V and J ends lost 1 base and 1 base respectively, with 8 bases between them. The CDR3 is 15 amino acids. Germline V CDR1 and CDR2: SGDLS, YYNGEE. The CDR3 here is CASSVIGVNTGELFF. CDR3 nucleotide sequence: TGTGCCAGCAGCGTAATAGGGGTGAACACCGGGGAGCTGTTTTTT.

This clonotype was seen repeatedly, ten times or more. The rearrangement uses TRBV27 and TRBJ2-7; D unclear. Germline V gene sequence: CDR1 MNHEY, CDR2 SMNVEV (reference sequence). CDR3 size: 16 residues. Trimming stripped 2 bases from V and 0 bases from J, with 14 bases between. This chain's CDR3 is CASSLDSSHYSYEQYF. DNA for the CDR3: TGTGCCAGCAGTTTAGATAGTAGCCATTACTCCTACGAGCAGTACTTC.

This clonotype has ten or more counts. V gene TRBV12-3 or TRBV12-4 combines with J gene TRBJ2-7; tentative D call: TRBD1 (5 bases). This CDR3 has 14 residues. V was trimmed by 6 bases and J by 2 bases, leaving 14 bases between them. The CDR3 protein is CASSRNRMPYEQYF. The CDR3 DNA is TGTGCCAGCAGCCGGAACAGGATGCCCTACGAGCAGTACTTC.

The chain employs TRBV12-3 or TRBV12-4 and TRBJ1-1; unclear D gene. The CDR3 has 14 residues. Trimming shortened V by 3 bases and J by 0 bases, and 8 bases separated the two germline ends. CDR3 in DNA: TGTGCCAGCAGTTTGCGGAGGTTGAACACTGAAGCTTTCTTT. This encodes CASSLRRLNTEAFF.

This clonotype has only a few counts. The genes are TRBV5-1 and TRBJ1-2; D gene unclear. CDR1 is SGHRS and CDR2 is YFSETQ in the germline V gene. Trimming shortened V by 1 base and J by 8 bases, and 12 bases separated the two germline ends. The CDR3 loop spans 13 amino acids. CDR3 sequence (DNA): TGCGCCAGCAGCTTGACGGCATCTAGAGGCTACACCTTC. It is translated as CASSLTASRGYTF.

This clonotype was detected ten times or more. The gene calls are TRBV7-2 and TRBJ2-1; 10 bases line up with TRBD2. The CDR3 sequence is 15 residues long. Germline trimming cut 2 bases from V and 7 bases from J; bases unmatched to any gene: 5. The germline gives CDR1 SGHTA, CDR2 FQGNSA. This chain's CDR3 is CASSLIASGGNEQFF. The CDR3 DNA is TGTGCCAGCAGCTTAATAGCTAGCGGGGGTAATGAGCAGTTCTTC. The full variable domain, rest sourced from reference TRBV7-2 and TRBJ2-1, is GAGVSQSPSNKVTEKGKDVELRCDPISGHTALYWYRQSLGQGLEFLIYFQGNSAPDKSGLPSDRFSAERTGGSVSTLTIQRTQQEDSAVYLCASSLIASGGNEQFFGPGTRLTVL.

Many counts were recorded for this clonotype. The chain employs TRBV20-1 and TRBJ2-5; a weak D match, TRBD1 (5 bases). Trimming removed 7 bases from V and 4 bases from J, with 16 bases in between. Germline V gives CDR1 DFQATT, CDR2 SNEGSKA (reference sequence). The CDR3 contains 13 residues. CDR3 region: CSGQDTTGETQYF. DNA of the CDR3: TGCAGTGGTCAGGACACGACTGGAGAGACCCAGTACTTC.

This clonotype was detected only a few times. In DNA form, the CDR3 reads TGTGCCAGCAGGCTCGGGGTCACCGGGGAGCTGTTTTTT. Translating gives CASRLGVTGELFF. The chain joins TRBV6-1 to TRBJ2-2; D is perhaps TRBD2 (5 bases). The CDR3 has 13 amino acids. V shed 6 bases and J shed 4 bases, with 9 bases lying between them. Per the germline V gene, CDR1 is MNHNS and CDR2 is SASEGT.

This clonotype appeared many times. This chain joins TRBV20-1 and TRBJ1-5; D might be TRBD1 (6 bases). Germline loops: CDR1 DFQATT, CDR2 SNEGSKA (reference sequence). Trimming removed 6 bases at V and 7 bases at J, with 10 bases between. The CDR3 runs 11 residues. This chain's CDR3 is CSARGRQPQHF. The CDR3 nucleotides read TGCAGTGCCAGGGGTCGACAGCCCCAGCATTTT.

The rearrangement uses TRBV4-3 and TRBJ1-6, with D uncertain. CDR1 is LGHNA and CDR2 is YSLEER in the germline V gene. Trimming took 0 bases from V and 3 from J, leaving 9 bases between them. The CDR3 sequence is 16 residues long. The CDR3 protein is CASSQERNLYNSPLHF. Here the CDR3 DNA reads TGCGCCAGCAGCCAAGAAAGGAACCTCTATAATTCACCCCTCCACTTT.

This clonotype was observed many times. V gene TRBV10-3 combines with J gene TRBJ1-2; 11 nucleotides match TRBD1. Germline V gene sequence: CDR1 ENHRY, CDR2 SYGVKD. The CDR3 is 14 amino acids. Trimming took 6 bases from V and 3 from J; bases not matched to a gene: 3. The CDR3 nucleotides read TGTGCCATCAGCGTGGGACAGGGGGACTATGGCTACACCTTC. Amino acids: CAISVGQGDYGYTF.

This clonotype occurred many times. The V gene is TRBV7-9, the J gene TRBJ2-2; no clear D. V was pared by 1 base and J by 6 bases, with 9 bases between. There are 14 residues in the CDR3. Germline CDR1 SEHNR, CDR2 FQNEAQ (reference sequence). The CDR3 sequence is CASSLDGFSGELFF. DNA of the CDR3: TGTGCCAGCAGCTTAGATGGTTTCTCCGGGGAGCTGTTTTTT.

This clonotype showed up just a few times. V usage is TRBV6-2 or TRBV6-3 and J usage is TRBJ2-2; a weak D match, TRBD1 (6 bases). The CDR3 runs to 15 residues. V lost 5 bases, J lost 3 bases, and 13 bases lay in between. The germline V gene encodes CDR1 MNHEY and CDR2 SVGEGT. CDR3 sequence reads: CASSPGHLYTGELFF. The DNA of the CDR3 is TGTGCCAGCAGTCCGGGACACCTTTACACCGGGGAGCTGTTTTTT.

Ten or more counts support this clonotype. The chain is built from TRBV5-6 and TRBJ2-1; 8 bases map to TRBD2. In germline, CDR1 is SGHDT, CDR2 YYEEEE. The CDR3 sequence is 14 residues long. V shed 7 bases, J shed 7 bases, and the junction held 10 bases outside the gene matches. The CDR3 reads CASARASGRNEQFF. The DNA for the CDR3 is TGTGCCAGCGCTAGGGCTAGCGGGCGTAATGAGCAGTTCTTC.

At least ten counts were recorded for this clonotype. The V and J genes are TRBV12-3 or TRBV12-4 and TRBJ2-2; D is perhaps TRBD1 (5 bases). The CDR3 spans 13 residues. V lost 3 bases to trimming and J lost 7 bases, with 9 bases between them. The DNA for the CDR3 is TGTGCCAGCAGTTTGGGGCTCGGCGGGGAGCTGTTTTTT. Its translation is CASSLGLGGELFF.

V gene TRBV5-1 combines with J gene TRBJ2-5; tentative D call: TRBD2 (6 bases). The germline V and J ends were trimmed by 5 bases and 7 bases, with 24 bases remaining between them. CDR1 is SGHRS and CDR2 is YFSETQ in the germline V gene. This CDR3 is built from 16 residues. The CDR3 region is CASRRDFRQVPPTQYF. DNA of the CDR3: TGCGCCAGCAGGCGGGACTTCCGTCAGGTTCCTCCGACCCAGTACTTC.

The chain carries TRBV25-1 and TRBJ2-1; either TRBD1 or TRBD2 may supply D (6 bases each). The germline V and J ends were trimmed by 3 bases and 10 bases, with 10 bases remaining between them. CDR1 MGHDK and CDR2 SYGVNS come from the germline V gene. The CDR3 consists of 12 residues. The CDR3 nucleotides are TGTGCCAGCAGTGACGGGGGCGGAGAGCAGTTCTTC. This gives the protein CASSDGGGEQFF.

This clonotype was counted many times. One junction end does not reproduce the germline sequence, and a read error may be involved. This chain links TRBV6-1 with TRBJ1-1; 7 bases align to TRBD1. The germline V gene has CDR1 MNHNS and CDR2 SASEGT. This CDR3 contains 15 residues. The DNA of the CDR3 is TGTGCCAGCAGTGAGCGACAGGGAGTTAACACCGAAGCTTTCTTT. It is translated as CASSERQGVNTEAFF.

The chain has TRBV20-1 and TRBJ1-4; D may be TRBD1 (6 bases). CDR1 is DFQATT, CDR2 SNEGSKA, per germline (reference sequence). V was trimmed by 0 bases and J by 5 bases, leaving 10 bases between them. The CDR3 runs to 14 residues. The CDR3 reads CSAREQGSNEKLFF. DNA for the CDR3: TGCAGTGCTAGAGAGCAGGGGAGCAATGAAAAACTGTTTTTT.

This clonotype was found a few times. J is TRBJ2-3 and V is TRBV20-1; D is possibly TRBD2 (5 bases). The germline V and J ends were trimmed by 6 bases and 4 bases, with 20 bases remaining between them. The CDR3 spans 15 residues. Germline V gene data show CDR1 as DFQATT and CDR2 as SNEGSKA (reference sequence). The DNA of the CDR3 is TGCAGTGCCGCACCCACTAGTAGGGTCCCAGATACGCAGTATTTT. The encoded protein is CSAAPTSRVPDTQYF.

The V gene is TRBV4-3, the J gene TRBJ2-7; D gene unclear. Trimming cost V 1 base and J 0 bases, with 10 bases left between them. CDR1 is LGHNA, CDR2 YSLEER, per germline. CDR3 length equals 15 residues. The CDR3 nucleotides are TGCGCCAGCAGCCAAGGGGTACTACACTCCTACGAGCAGTACTTC. It yields the protein CASSQGVLHSYEQYF.

This clonotype was found many times. The chain combines TRBV28 with TRBJ2-4; TRBD2 aligns across 9 bases. V lost 3 bases, J lost 7 bases, and 7 bases stayed unmatched. CDR1 is MDHEN and CDR2 is SYDVKM in the germline V gene. CDR3 length equals 15 residues. CDR3 in amino acids: CASSFFAGGRNIQYF. The CDR3 coding sequence is TGTGCCAGCAGTTTTTTTGCGGGAGGGAGGAACATTCAGTACTTC.

This clonotype appeared many times. The chain recombines TRBV7-2 with TRBJ2-3; 7 nucleotides align to TRBD2. The CDR3 covers 15 residues. J lost 4 bases, V lost 3 bases, and 7 bases had no gene match. Germline lookup yields CDR1 SGHTA and CDR2 FQGNSA. As DNA, the CDR3 is TGTGCCAGCAGCTTCGGCGGGAGTTCGGCAGATACGCAGTATTTT. It encodes CASSFGGSSADTQYF. The full variable domain, in which reference TRBV7-2 and TRBJ2-3 provide the parts outside the CDR3, is GAGVSQSPSNKVTEKGKDVELRCDPISGHTALYWYRQSLGQGLEFLIYFQGNSAPDKSGLPSDRFSAERTGGSVSTLTIQRTQQEDSAVYLCASSFGGSSADTQYFGPGTRLTVL.